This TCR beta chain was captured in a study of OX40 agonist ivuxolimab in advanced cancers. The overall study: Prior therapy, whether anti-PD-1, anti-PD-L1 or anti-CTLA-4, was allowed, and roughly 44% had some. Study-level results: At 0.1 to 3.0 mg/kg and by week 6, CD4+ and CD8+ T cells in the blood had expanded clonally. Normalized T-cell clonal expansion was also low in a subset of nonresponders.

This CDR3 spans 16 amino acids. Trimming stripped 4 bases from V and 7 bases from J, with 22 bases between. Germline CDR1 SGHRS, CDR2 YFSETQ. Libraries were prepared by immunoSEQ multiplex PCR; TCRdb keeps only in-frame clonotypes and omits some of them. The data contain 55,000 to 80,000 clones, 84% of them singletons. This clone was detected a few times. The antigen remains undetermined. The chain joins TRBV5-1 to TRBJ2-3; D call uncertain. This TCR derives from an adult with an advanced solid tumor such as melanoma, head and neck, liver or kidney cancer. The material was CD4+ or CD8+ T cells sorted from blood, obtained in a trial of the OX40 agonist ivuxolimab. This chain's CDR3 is CASSLSYEGPTYTQYF. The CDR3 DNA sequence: TGCGCCAGCAGCCTGTCGTACGAAGGGCCCACGTATACGCAGTATTTT.